The entry below describes one T cell receptor beta chain. Unique molecular identifiers were incorporated during preparation of the TCRbeta library. TCRdb passed the PCR reads through MiXCR, listing each CDR3 protein once. The repertoire holds approximately 400,000 distinct CDR3 sequences, with around 15% as singletons. Germline V gene sequence: CDR1 SSHAT, CDR2 FNYEAQ (reference sequence). The CDR3 extends over 13 amino acids. The V end lost 5 bases, the J end lost 4 bases, and 10 bases lay between the germline ends. This record comes from a study of T-cell reconstitution after alpha-beta-depleted transplantation in children.

The specimen was PBMCs, mostly from graft donor cells, collected 360 days after TCRalphabeta/CD19-depleted stem cell transplant. The clonotype was recovered from a boy under three years old who had a stem cell transplant for Wiskott-Aldrich syndrome, so the T cells may come from the graft donor. This chain joins TRBV7-7 and TRBJ2-3, with a possible D match to TRBD1 (7 bases). The CDR3 region is CASSRGTADTQYF. The DNA for the CDR3 is TGTGCCAGCAGCCGGGGGACAGCAGATACGCAGTATTTT.